What follows are 25 T cell receptor beta chains derived from one specimen sequenced in a study of control samples from healthy donors and cancer patients. Clones were sequenced by immunoSEQ multiplex PCR, and TCRdb holds only the in-frame ones, with some missing. The repertoire holds about 100,000 clones, 85% to 95% seen once, with roughly 8% in the top ten. The source material was blood. Receptor source: a man younger than 30 in good health.

To note about this clone: At the DNA level, this CDR3 is encoded by other sequences in the same sample as well. CDR3 loop: CASSPGEDYGYTF. CDR3 DNA sequence: TGTGCCAGCTCCCCAGGGGAGGACTATGGCTACACCTTC. The chain has TRBV18 and TRBJ1-2; D possibly corresponds to TRBD1 (6 bases). V dropped 6 bases and J dropped 3 bases, with 11 bases sitting between them. Germline CDR1 reads KGHSH; CDR2 reads LQKENI. The CDR3 covers 13 residues. Variable domain in full (rest from reference TRBV18 and TRBJ1-2): NAGVMQNPRHLVRRRGQEARLRCSPMKGHSHVYWYRQLPEEGLKFMVYLQKENIIDESGMPKERFSAEFPKEGPSILRIQQVVRGDSAAYFCASSPGEDYGYTFGSGTRLTVV.

The genes are TRBV4-1 and TRBJ2-4, with 8 bases matching TRBD2. V lost 0 bases, J lost 2 bases, and 12 bases stayed unmatched. CDR1 is MGHRA and CDR2 is YSYEKL in the germline V gene. The CDR3 covers 19 residues. This CDR3 reads CASSQDRVVREATKNIQYF. The CDR3 DNA sequence: TGCGCCAGCAGCCAAGATAGGGTAGTGCGGGAGGCTACCAAAAACATTCAGTACTTC.

The chain couples TRBV24-1 to TRBJ2-1; TRBD1 is a possible D gene (6 bases). The CDR3 has 17 residues. The V gene lost 5 bases and the J gene lost 5 bases, with 21 bases spanning the gap. Germline lookup yields CDR1 KGHDR and CDR2 SFDVKD. The CDR3 nucleotides are TGTGCCACCAGTGCCCACCCTGGGGGCGGGCGCAACAATGAGCAGTTCTTC. Protein sequence: CATSAHPGGGRNNEQFF.

This clone was detected a few times. The genes are TRBV6-1 and TRBJ2-7; possibly TRBD1 or TRBD2 for D (6 bases each). Germline V lookup: CDR1 MNHNS, CDR2 SASEGT. The CDR3 consists of 15 residues. V was pared by 1 base and J by 5 bases, with 15 bases between. The CDR3 DNA follows: TGTGCCAGCAGTGAAGTCTCAGGGGCGGGAAACGAGCAGTACTTC. Encoded protein: CASSEVSGAGNEQYF.

The chain has TRBV6-2 or TRBV6-3 and TRBJ1-1; no reliable D call. The CDR3 runs to 16 residues. Germline V gives CDR1 MNHEY, CDR2 SVGEGT. V lost 5 bases to trimming and J lost 4 bases, with 20 bases between them. This CDR3 reads CASSRPHGLRLTEAFF. The DNA for the CDR3 is TGTGCCAGCAGTCGTCCTCACGGGTTACGGCTCACTGAAGCTTTCTTT.

The chain combines TRBV28 with TRBJ1-6, with D perhaps matching TRBD1 (6 bases). Germline values: CDR1 MDHEN, CDR2 SYDVKM. The CDR3 totals 15 residues. V was clipped by 2 bases and J by 18 bases, with 23 bases between them. The DNA of the CDR3 is TGTGCCAGCAGTTTAGGGGGCCAGGGCAAAAAGGCCCCCCACTTT. Its protein is CASSLGGQGKKAPHF.

J is TRBJ1-1 and V is TRBV7-9, with D tentatively TRBD1 (5 bases). Trimming stripped 4 bases from V and 0 bases from J, with 9 bases between. Germline V gene sequence: CDR1 SEHNR, CDR2 FQNEAQ (reference sequence). CDR3 length equals 14 residues. The CDR3 loop reads CASSSETVNTEAFF. The CDR3, as DNA: TGTGCCAGCAGCTCAGAGACAGTGAACACTGAAGCTTTCTTT.

This clone appeared once. CDR3 sequence reads: CASSEDRVATNEKLFF. CDR3 DNA sequence: TGTGCCAGCTCAGAGGACAGGGTTGCAACTAATGAAAAACTGTTTTTT. The chain is built from TRBV18 and TRBJ1-4; 8 positions match TRBD1. The germline gives CDR1 KGHSH, CDR2 LQKENI. V was clipped by 5 bases and J by 0 bases; unmatched bases: 5. The CDR3 is made up of 16 amino acids.

In this sample, this clone turned up once. V usage is TRBV19 and J usage is TRBJ1-1; no firm D call. The CDR3 has 14 residues. V lost 5 bases to trimming and J lost 2 bases, with 12 bases between them. Germline CDR1 LNHDA, CDR2 SQIVND (reference sequence). In nucleotides, the CDR3 is TGTGCCAGTAGTCCGCGGACCGAAAACACTGAAGCTTTCTTT. Encoded protein: CASSPRTENTEAFF.

The DNA of the CDR3 is TGTGCCAGCAGTCCCGGACTCGCTCTTACAGGGACTAATGAAAAACTGTTTTTT. This gives the protein CASSPGLALTGTNEKLFF. The chain links TRBV27 to TRBJ1-4; D possibly corresponds to TRBD1 (6 bases). Trimming removed 5 bases at V and 2 bases at J, with 21 bases between. The germline V gene has CDR1 MNHEY and CDR2 SMNVEV (reference sequence). The CDR3 runs 18 residues.

The rearrangement links TRBV30 to TRBJ1-1, with D possibly TRBD1 on 5 matching bases. Germline CDR1 reads GTSNPN; CDR2 reads SVGIG (reference sequence). V lost 0 bases and J lost 10, with 18 bases in between. This CDR3 is 14 amino acids long. The CDR3 loop is CAWSVGGAELLAFF. CDR3 DNA sequence: TGTGCCTGGAGTGTAGGAGGGGCTGAATTGTTAGCTTTCTTT.

V is TRBV2 and J is TRBJ2-3; D unresolved. Germline V CDR1 and CDR2: SNHLY, FYNNEI. The ends were cut back, 4 bases at V and 1 base at J, with 6 bases in the middle. The CDR3 extends over 13 amino acids. The CDR3 coding sequence is TGTGCCAGCAGTGTTGAGGGCACAGATACGCAGTATTTT. It specifies CASSVEGTDTQYF.

V usage is TRBV18 and J usage is TRBJ1-3, with 11 bases matching TRBD1. V was clipped by 3 bases and J by 0 bases; unmatched bases: 7. Per the germline V gene, CDR1 is KGHSH and CDR2 is LQKENI. The CDR3 is 18 amino acids. The CDR3 loop is CASSPLGTGGSSGNTIYF. In nucleotides, the CDR3 is TGTGCCAGCTCACCCCTCGGGACAGGGGGGTCCTCTGGAAACACCATATATTTT.

V is TRBV7-3 and J is TRBJ1-1; TRBD1 matches 7 bases. V trimming: 2 bases; J trimming: 11 bases; junction bases outside the gene matches: 14. This CDR3 has 15 residues. Germline V gene data show CDR1 as SGHTA and CDR2 as FQGTGA. CDR3 nucleotides: TGTGCCAGCAGCTTAGGGAGGGGGCTGGAGGGTAGGGCTTTCTTT. Translation: CASSLGRGLEGRAFF.

The chain is built from TRBV13 and TRBJ1-2; D gene ambiguous. V lost 6 bases and J lost 5, with 19 bases in between. This CDR3 has 15 amino acids. Germline assignment: CDR1 PRHDT and CDR2 FYEKMQ (reference sequence). CDR3 nucleotides: TGTGCCAGCAGTCGGCCCAATACAGACCTGTATGGCTACACCTTC. This sequence encodes CASSRPNTDLYGYTF.

The V and J genes are TRBV7-6 and TRBJ2-1; 11 bases match TRBD2. The CDR3 totals 16 residues. After removal of 5 bases from V and 3 bases from J, the junction contained 6 bases not matched to a gene. Germline CDR1 SGHVS, CDR2 FNYEAQ. CDR3 residues: CASSLSGTSGYNEQFF. The CDR3 nucleotides read TGTGCCAGCAGCCTATCCGGGACTAGCGGCTACAATGAGCAGTTCTTC.

The V gene is TRBV27, the J gene TRBJ1-6, with D maybe TRBD1 (5 bases). This CDR3 has 17 residues. CDR1 MNHEY and CDR2 SMNVEV come from the germline V gene (reference sequence). V lost 4 bases to trimming and J lost 3 bases, with 16 bases between them. Written as DNA, the CDR3 is TGTGCCAGCAGTTCTAGATTAGGCGGGGGCTATAATTCACCCCTCCACTTT. Its translation: CASSSRLGGGYNSPLHF.

There are a few counts of this clone. The chain joins TRBV6-9 to TRBJ1-3; TRBD1 matches 11 bases. The CDR3 is 16 residues long. J gave up 0 bases and V 2 bases, and 0 bases lay outside the gene matches. The V gene's germline CDR1 is MNHGY and CDR2 SVAAGI. This chain's CDR3 is CASSYGQGASGNTIYF. The CDR3 region has the DNA TGTGCCAGCAGTTATGGACAGGGGGCCTCTGGAAACACCATATATTTT.

This chain connects TRBV5-4 to TRBJ1-2; D remains unclear. This CDR3 comprises 11 residues. Germline V CDR1 and CDR2: SGHNT, YYREEE (reference sequence). The V end was cut by 3 bases, the J end by 4 bases, with 4 bases between. CDR3 nucleotides: TGTGCCAGCAGCTCCGCCTATGGCTACACCTTC. Translating it yields CASSSAYGYTF.

The chain combines TRBV5-1 with TRBJ1-4, with 10 bases matching TRBD1. Germline lookup yields CDR1 SGHRS and CDR2 YFSETQ. CDR3 length equals 16 residues. J lost 6 bases, V lost 0 bases, and 5 bases had no gene match. CDR3 residues: CASSLETGGDDEKLFF. The CDR3 region has the DNA TGCGCCAGCAGCTTGGAGACAGGGGGCGACGATGAAAAACTGTTTTTT.

V and J are TRBV28 and TRBJ1-2, with D hard to call. CDR1 MDHEN and CDR2 SYDVKM come from the germline V gene. Trimming left V 4 bases short and J 4 bases short, with 13 bases between. The CDR3 has 14 amino acids. CDR3 loop: CASSSFDTLYGYTF. The CDR3 nucleotides are TGTGCCAGCAGTTCGTTCGACACCCTCTATGGCTACACCTTC.

This chain joins TRBV11-2 and TRBJ2-1; 11 bases line up with TRBD2. The CDR3 consists of 16 residues. Germline CDR1 reads SGHAT; CDR2 reads FQNNGV. Trimming cost V 0 bases and J 8 bases; bases outside gene matches: 6. The CDR3 loop reads CASSLDVLAGGHEQFF. As DNA, the CDR3 is TGTGCCAGCAGCTTAGATGTTCTAGCGGGAGGCCATGAGCAGTTCTTC.

The rearrangement joins TRBV11-1 to TRBJ1-1, with D possibly being TRBD1 (6 bases). Trimming removed 6 bases from V and 2 bases from J, with 10 bases in between. Germline CDR1 reads SGHAT; CDR2 reads FQDESV (reference sequence). This CDR3 is 13 amino acids long. CDR3 in DNA: TGTGCCAGCAGACGGGACACTAACACTGAAGCTTTCTTT. This translates into CASRRDTNTEAFF.

The rearrangement links TRBV7-9 to TRBJ1-6; 7 bases agree with TRBD1. This CDR3 spans 14 amino acids. Germline CDR1 is SEHNR and CDR2 is FQNEAQ (reference sequence). Trimming took 2 bases from V and 9 from J; bases not matched to a gene: 4. CDR3 protein: CASSLQGEGSPLHF. The CDR3 nucleotides are TGTGCCAGCAGCTTACAGGGGGAAGGTTCACCCCTCCACTTT.

The gene calls are TRBV29-1 and TRBJ1-5; D might be TRBD1 (5 bases). With 4 bases removed from V and 3 bases from J, the gap between germline ends came to 10 bases. The CDR3 runs 13 residues. CDR1 SQVTM and CDR2 ANQGSEA come from the germline V gene. The CDR3 sequence: CSVGRGDNQPQHF. CDR3 sequence (DNA): TGCAGCGTTGGCCGAGGGGACAATCAGCCCCAGCATTTT.